The source of this T cell receptor (beta chain) is a study of T cell responses to AZD1222 COVID-19 vaccine. Notes on the study in general: Vaccine-related CD4 TCRs covered spike, predominating at 160-218 and 743-854.

In regard to this clone: Its antigen remains unknown.

The V gene end was trimmed by 0 bases and the J gene end by 6 bases; junction bases not matched to a gene: 5. Germline loops: CDR1 LGHNT, CDR2 FRNRAP. The CDR3 is 17 amino acids. Sequencing used immunoSEQ multiplex PCR; TCRdb keeps in-frame clones, though not all of them. The repertoire holds more than 100,000 clones, with 87% as singletons. The source of this sequence is an adult in good health. The chain carries TRBV12-5 and TRBJ1-6; TRBD1 agrees at 10 bases. The sequencing here drew on peripheral blood, taken on day 0 of AZD1222 vaccination. The CDR3, as DNA: TGTGCTAGTGGTTTGGTACTCTGGACAGGGGGTAATTCACCCCTCCACTTT. As protein: CASGLVLWTGGNSPLHF. The full variable domain, completed using reference TRBV12-5 and TRBJ1-6, is DARVTQTPRHKVTEMGQEVTMRCQPILGHNTVFWYRQTMMQGLELLAYFRNRAPLDDSGMPKDRFSAEMPDATLATLKIQPSEPRDSAVYFCASGLVLWTGGNSPLHFGNGTRLTVT.